This TCR beta chain stems from a study of blood T cell repertoires in COVID-19. Across the whole study: Whether acute or convalescent, the COVID-19 samples came from the United States, Italy and Spain.

How the authors handled the data: Scientists estimated how many nucleated cells there were by amplifying reference gene primers. Repertoires were generated with immunoSEQ multiplex PCR, while TCRdb's copy carries only in-frame clones and drops some. V and J calls and clone size are as listed in that table; D and trimming were resolved from the DNA. The data show about 380,000 clones, with 88% seen just once and 1.2% held by the top ten. The V gene end was trimmed by 6 bases and the J gene end by 6 bases; junction bases not matched to a gene: 7. From germline, CDR1 is MNHEY and CDR2 SVGEGT. The length of the CDR3 is 14 residues. Adults between roughly 18 and 89 years of age took part from under 25 US areas. Recovery among Cohort 3 donors was established by two negative PCRs, clearance, or symptom resolution.

Sequencing was done on a sample of PBMCs or T cells enriched from blood (not recorded which). The source is a woman younger than 30 who had recovered from COVID-19. The chain is built from TRBV6-2 or TRBV6-3 and TRBJ2-1; 8 bases line up with TRBD1. The CDR3: CASSPDRELNEQFF. CDR3 in DNA: TGTGCCAGCAGCCCGGACAGGGAACTCAATGAGCAGTTCTTC.